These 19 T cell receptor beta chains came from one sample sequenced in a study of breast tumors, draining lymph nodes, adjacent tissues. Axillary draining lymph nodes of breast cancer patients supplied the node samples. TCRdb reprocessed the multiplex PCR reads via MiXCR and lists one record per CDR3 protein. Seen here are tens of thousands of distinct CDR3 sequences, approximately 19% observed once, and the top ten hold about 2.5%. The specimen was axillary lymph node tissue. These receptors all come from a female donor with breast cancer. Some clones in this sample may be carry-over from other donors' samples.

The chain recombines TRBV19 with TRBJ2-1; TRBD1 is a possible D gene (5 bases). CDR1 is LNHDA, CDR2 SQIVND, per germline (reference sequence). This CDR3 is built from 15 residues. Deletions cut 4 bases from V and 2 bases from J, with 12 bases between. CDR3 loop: CASSSRGAAYNEQFF. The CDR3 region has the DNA TGTGCCAGTAGTAGCCGTGGGGCGGCCTACAATGAGCAGTTCTTC.

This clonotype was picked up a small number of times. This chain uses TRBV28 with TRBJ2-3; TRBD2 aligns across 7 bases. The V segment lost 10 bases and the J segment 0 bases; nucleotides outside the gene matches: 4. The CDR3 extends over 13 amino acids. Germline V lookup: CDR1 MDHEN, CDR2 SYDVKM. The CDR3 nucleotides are TGTGCCACCGGTAGCGGGAGCACAGATACGCAGTATTTT. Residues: CATGSGSTDTQYF.

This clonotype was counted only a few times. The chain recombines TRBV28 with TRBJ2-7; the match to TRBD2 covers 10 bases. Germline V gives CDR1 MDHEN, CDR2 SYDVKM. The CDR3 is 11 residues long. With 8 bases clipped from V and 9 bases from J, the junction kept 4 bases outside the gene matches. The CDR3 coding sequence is TGTGCCAGCGGATCTAGCGGGAGGCAGTACTTC. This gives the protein CASGSSGRQYF.

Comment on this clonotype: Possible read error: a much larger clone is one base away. The CDR3 DNA is TGTGCCAGTAGTATGGAGGGGCGAAGGAACACCGGGGAGCTGTTTTTT. The encoded protein is CASSMEGRRNTGELFF. V and J are TRBV19 and TRBJ2-2; D is perhaps TRBD2 (6 bases). The germline V and J ends were trimmed by 3 bases and 1 base, with 12 bases remaining between them. The germline V gene has CDR1 LNHDA and CDR2 SQIVND (reference sequence). The CDR3 contains 16 residues.

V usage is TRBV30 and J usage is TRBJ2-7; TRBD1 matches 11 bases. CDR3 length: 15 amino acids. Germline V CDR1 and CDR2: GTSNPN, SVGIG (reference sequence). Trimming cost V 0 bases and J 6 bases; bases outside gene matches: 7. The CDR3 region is CAWSVSGTGGIEQYF. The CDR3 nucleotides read TGTGCCTGGAGTGTATCCGGGACAGGGGGGATCGAGCAGTACTTC.

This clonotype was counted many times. The CDR3 DNA reads TGTGCCACTGCGGGGGCAGAGAATTCACCCCTCCACTTT. This encodes CATAGAENSPLHF. The chain joins TRBV10-3 to TRBJ1-6; a possible D gene is TRBD1 (6 bases). The V gene lost 10 bases and the J gene lost 7 bases, with 14 bases spanning the gap. The CDR3 spans 13 residues. The V gene's germline CDR1 is ENHRY and CDR2 SYGVKD.

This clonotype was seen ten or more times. CDR3 protein: CSASGPPISNQPQHF. In DNA form, the CDR3 reads TGCAGTGCTAGTGGCCCCCCGATTTCAAATCAGCCCCAGCATTTT. J is TRBJ1-5 and V is TRBV20-1; D is uncertain. The CDR3 spans 15 residues. Germline values: CDR1 DFQATT, CDR2 SNEGSKA (reference sequence). V lost 3 bases to trimming and J lost 4 bases, with 16 bases between them.

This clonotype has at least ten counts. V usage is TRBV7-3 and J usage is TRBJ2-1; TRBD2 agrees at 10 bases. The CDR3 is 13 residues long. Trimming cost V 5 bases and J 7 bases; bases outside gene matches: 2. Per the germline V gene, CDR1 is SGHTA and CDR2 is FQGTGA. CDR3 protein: CASSAGLANEQFF. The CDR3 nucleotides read TGTGCCAGCAGCGCGGGACTAGCGAATGAGCAGTTCTTC.

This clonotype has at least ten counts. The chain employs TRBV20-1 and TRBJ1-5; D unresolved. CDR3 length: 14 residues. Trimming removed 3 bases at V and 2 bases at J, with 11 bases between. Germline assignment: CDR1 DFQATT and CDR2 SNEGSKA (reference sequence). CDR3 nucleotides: TGCAGTGCTAGGGAAGACGCTGGCAATCAGCCCCAGCATTTT. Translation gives CSAREDAGNQPQHF.

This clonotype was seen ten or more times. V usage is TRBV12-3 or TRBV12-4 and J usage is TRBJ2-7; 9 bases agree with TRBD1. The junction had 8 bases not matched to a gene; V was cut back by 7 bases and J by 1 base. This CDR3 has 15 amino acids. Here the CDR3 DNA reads TGTGCCAGCAACGCTCGGGGACAGGGATCCTACGAGCAGTACTTC. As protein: CASNARGQGSYEQYF.

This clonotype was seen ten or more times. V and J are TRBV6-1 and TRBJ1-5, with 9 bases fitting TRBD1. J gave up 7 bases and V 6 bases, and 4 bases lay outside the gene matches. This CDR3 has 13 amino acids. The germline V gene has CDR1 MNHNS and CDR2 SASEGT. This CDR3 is CASSHRGLQPQHF. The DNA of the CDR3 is TGTGCCAGCAGCCACAGGGGGCTACAGCCCCAGCATTTT.

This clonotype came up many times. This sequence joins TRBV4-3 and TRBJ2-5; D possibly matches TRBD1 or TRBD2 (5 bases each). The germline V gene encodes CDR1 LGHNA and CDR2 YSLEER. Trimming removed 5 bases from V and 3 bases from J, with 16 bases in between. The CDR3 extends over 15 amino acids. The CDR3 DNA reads TGCGCCAGCAGCGAAGGGGCTAGCCACGAAGAGACCCAGTACTTC. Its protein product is CASSEGASHEETQYF.

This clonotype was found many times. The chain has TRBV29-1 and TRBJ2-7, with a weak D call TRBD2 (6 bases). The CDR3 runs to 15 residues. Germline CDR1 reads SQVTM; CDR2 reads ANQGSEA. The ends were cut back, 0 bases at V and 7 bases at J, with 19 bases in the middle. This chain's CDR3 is CSVEDPVRAGREQYF. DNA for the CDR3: TGCAGCGTTGAAGACCCGGTTCGCGCGGGGAGAGAGCAGTACTTC.

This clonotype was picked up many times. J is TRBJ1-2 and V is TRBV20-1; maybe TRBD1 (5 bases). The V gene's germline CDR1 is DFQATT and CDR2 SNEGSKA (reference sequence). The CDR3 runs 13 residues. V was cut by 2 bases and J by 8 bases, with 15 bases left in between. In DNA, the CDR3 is TGCAGTGCTAGATCGGGGGGGTCGAGCGGCTACACCTTC. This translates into CSARSGGSSGYTF.

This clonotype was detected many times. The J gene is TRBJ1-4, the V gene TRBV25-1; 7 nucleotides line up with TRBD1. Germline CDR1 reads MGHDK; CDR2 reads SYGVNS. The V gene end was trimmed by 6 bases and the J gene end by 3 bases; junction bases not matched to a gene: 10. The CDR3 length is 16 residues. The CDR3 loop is CASSPGQRAANEKLFF. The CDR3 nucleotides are TGTGCCAGCAGCCCGGGACAGCGTGCTGCTAATGAAAAACTGTTTTTT.

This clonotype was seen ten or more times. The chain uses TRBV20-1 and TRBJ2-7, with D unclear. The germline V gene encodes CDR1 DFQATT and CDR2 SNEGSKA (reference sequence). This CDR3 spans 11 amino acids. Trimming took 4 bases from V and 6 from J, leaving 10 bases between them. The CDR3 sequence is CSATLLPEQYF. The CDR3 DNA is TGCAGTGCTACTCTATTACCCGAGCAGTACTTC.

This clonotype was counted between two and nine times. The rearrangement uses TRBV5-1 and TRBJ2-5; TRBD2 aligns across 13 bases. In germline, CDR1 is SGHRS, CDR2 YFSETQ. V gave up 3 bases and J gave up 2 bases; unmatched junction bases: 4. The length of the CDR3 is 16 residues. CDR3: CASSWGTSGIQETQYF. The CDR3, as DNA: TGCGCCAGCAGCTGGGGGACTAGCGGGATTCAAGAGACCCAGTACTTC.

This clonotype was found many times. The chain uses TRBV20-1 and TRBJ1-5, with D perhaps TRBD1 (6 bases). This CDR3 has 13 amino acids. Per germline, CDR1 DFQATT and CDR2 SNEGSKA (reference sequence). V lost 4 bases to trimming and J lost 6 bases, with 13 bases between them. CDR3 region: CSAKGQGSQPQHF. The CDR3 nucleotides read TGCAGTGCTAAGGGGCAGGGGAGTCAGCCCCAGCATTTT.

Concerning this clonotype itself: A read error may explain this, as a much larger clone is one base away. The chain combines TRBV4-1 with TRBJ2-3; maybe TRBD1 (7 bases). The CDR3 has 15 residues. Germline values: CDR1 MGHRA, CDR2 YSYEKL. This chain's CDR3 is CASNPGGTVADTRYF. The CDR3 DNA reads TGCGCCAGCAACCCCGGAGGGACAGTAGCAGATACGCGGTATTTT.